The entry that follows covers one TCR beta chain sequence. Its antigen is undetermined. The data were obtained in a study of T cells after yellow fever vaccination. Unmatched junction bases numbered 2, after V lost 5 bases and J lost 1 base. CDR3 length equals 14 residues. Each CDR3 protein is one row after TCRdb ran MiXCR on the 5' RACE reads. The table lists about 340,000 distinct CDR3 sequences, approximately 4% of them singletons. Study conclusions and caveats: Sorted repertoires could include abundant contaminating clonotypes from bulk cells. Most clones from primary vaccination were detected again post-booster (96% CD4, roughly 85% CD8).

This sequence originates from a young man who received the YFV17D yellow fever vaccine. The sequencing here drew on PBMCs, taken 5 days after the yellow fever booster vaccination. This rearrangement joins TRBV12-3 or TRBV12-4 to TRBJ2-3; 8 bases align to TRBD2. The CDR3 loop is CASSILAGTDTQYF. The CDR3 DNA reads TGTGCCAGCAGTATACTAGCGGGCACAGATACGCAGTATTTT.